Detailed here is one T cell receptor beta chain. This sample was included in a study of blood T cell repertoires in COVID-19. Study in general: Samples representing acute and convalescent COVID-19 were sourced from the United States, Italy and Spain. PBMCs, B-cell-depleted T cells, or T cells were the source of the cDNA or gDNA that made up the material.

Original processing notes: Reference gene primers were amplified, and this amplification served to estimate nucleated cell counts. Using immunoSEQ multiplex PCR, the repertoire was profiled, and TCRdb retains in-frame clones only, with some absent. V, J and clone size were drawn from that table, and D and trimming were deduced from the DNA. This table has 200,000 to 300,000 clones, around 90% appearing once. From germline, CDR1 is SGHNT and CDR2 YYREEE (reference sequence). There are 17 residues in the CDR3. V trimming: 1 base; J trimming: 10 bases; junction bases outside the gene matches: 13. The rearrangement uses TRBV5-4 and TRBJ1-6, with 8 nucleotides matching TRBD1. Sequenced sample: peripheral blood. The origin of this receptor is a human donor in a cohort sampled during active COVID-19. CDR3 nucleotides: TGTGCCAGCAGCTTGCGATCAGGGGGCGCATTTTTCTCACCCCTCCACTTT. Encoded protein: CASSLRSGGAFFSPLHF.